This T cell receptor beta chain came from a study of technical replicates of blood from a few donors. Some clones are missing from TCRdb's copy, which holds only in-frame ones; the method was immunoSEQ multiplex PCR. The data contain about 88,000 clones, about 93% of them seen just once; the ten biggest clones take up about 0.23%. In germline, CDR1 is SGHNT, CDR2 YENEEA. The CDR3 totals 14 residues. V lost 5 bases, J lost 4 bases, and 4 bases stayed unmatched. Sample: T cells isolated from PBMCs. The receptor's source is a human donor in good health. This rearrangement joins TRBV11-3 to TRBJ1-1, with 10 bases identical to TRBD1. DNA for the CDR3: TGTGCCAGCAGCCAGGACAGGGGGGTCACTGAAGCTTTCTTT. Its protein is CASSQDRGVTEAFF. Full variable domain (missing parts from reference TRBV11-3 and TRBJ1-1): EAGVVQSPRYKIIEKKQPVAFWCNPISGHNTLYWYLQNLGQGPELLIRYENEEAVDDSQLPKDRFSAERLKGVDSTLKIQPAELGDSAVYLCASSQDRGVTEAFFGQGTRLTVV.